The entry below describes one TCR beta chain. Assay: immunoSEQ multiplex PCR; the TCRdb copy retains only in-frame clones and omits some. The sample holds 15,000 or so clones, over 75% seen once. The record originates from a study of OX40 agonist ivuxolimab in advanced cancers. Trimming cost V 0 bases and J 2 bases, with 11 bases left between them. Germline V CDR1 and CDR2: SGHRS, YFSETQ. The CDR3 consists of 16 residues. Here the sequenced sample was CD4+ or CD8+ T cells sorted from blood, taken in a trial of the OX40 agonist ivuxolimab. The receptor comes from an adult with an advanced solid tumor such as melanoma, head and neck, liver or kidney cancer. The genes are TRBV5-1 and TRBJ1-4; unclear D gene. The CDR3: CASSLGRTVTNEKLFF. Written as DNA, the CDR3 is TGCGCCAGCAGCTTGGGACGGACGGTGACTAATGAAAAACTGTTTTTT. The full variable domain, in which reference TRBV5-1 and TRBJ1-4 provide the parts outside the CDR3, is KAGVTQTPRYLIKTRGQQVTLSCSPISGHRSVSWYQQTPGQGLQFLFEYFSETQRNKGNFPGRFSGRQFSNSRSEMNVSTLELGDSALYLCASSLGRTVTNEKLFFGSGTQLSVL.